One TCR beta chain is described in this entry. The ends lost 3 bases at V and 5 bases at J; junction bases unmatched: 11. CDR1 is MNHNS and CDR2 is SASEGT in the germline V gene. This CDR3 is built from 16 residues. This specimen comes from a study of cytomegalovirus exposure and HLA in healthy donors. 60 Vbeta and 13 Jbeta primers were used in PCR. Profiled with immunoSEQ multiplex PCR; TCRdb holds only in-frame clones, not every one. This table holds approximately 190,000 clones, 83% found once. The sequencing sample was made of PBMCs. The V gene is TRBV6-1, the J gene TRBJ2-3; 7 positions agree with TRBD2. The sequence was obtained from a man aged 40-49 years in good health and CMV-seropositive. CDR3 sequence: CASSESSGAVKDTQYF. In DNA form, the CDR3 reads TGTGCCAGCAGTGAGTCTAGCGGAGCAGTTAAAGATACGCAGTATTTT.